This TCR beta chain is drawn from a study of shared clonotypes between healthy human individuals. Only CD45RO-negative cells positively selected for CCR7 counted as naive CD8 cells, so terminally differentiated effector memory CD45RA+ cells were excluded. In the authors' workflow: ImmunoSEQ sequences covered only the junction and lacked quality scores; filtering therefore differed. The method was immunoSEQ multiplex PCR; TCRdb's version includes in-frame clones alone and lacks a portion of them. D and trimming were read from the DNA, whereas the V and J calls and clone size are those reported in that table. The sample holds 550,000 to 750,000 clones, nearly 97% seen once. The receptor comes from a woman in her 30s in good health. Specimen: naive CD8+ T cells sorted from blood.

CDR3 in amino acids: CASSRTDYTEAFF. The CDR3 nucleotides are TGCGCCAGCAGCCGGACGGACTACACTGAAGCTTTCTTT. The V and J genes are TRBV4-1 and TRBJ1-1; no clear D gene. Germline V gene sequence: CDR1 MGHRA, CDR2 YSYEKL. This CDR3 comprises 13 residues. Between the trimmed V and J ends, which lost 4 bases and 3 bases, there was a span of 9 bases.